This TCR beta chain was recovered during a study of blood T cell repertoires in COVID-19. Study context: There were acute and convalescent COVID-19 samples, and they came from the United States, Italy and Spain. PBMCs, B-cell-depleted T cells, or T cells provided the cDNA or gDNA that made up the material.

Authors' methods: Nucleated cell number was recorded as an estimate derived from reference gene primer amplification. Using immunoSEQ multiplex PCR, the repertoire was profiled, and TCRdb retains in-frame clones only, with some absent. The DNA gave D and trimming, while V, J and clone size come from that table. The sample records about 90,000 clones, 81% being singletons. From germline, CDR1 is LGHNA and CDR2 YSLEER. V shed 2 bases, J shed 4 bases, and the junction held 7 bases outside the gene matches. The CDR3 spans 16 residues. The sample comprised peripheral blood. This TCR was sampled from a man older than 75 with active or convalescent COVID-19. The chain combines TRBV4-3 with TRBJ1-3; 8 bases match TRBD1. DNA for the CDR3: TGCGCCAGCAGCCAATACCAGGGGGCCGGGGGAAACACCATATATTTT. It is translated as CASSQYQGAGGNTIYF.